The clone carrying this T cell receptor gamma chain was observed a few times. No antigen is known for it. This sample also contains other DNA sequences that code for the same CDR3. This sample was taken from a study of human gamma delta and Vdelta1 T cells. Study-wide results and caveats: Reportedly, Delta One T cells were polyclonal and broadly targeted acute myeloid leukemia.

Losses at the gene ends were 0 bases for V and 2 bases for J; bases not matched to a gene: 4. CDR1 EGSNGY and CDR2 YDSYNSKV come from the germline V gene. CDR3 length: 14 residues. TCRdb re-called clones from the PCR reads using CATT. The sample lists roughly 10,000 gamma-chain clones; less than 55% were seen once. This receptor was taken from a human donor in good health. The chain is built from TRGV2 and TRGJ1 or TRGJ2. Material: Vdelta1 gamma-delta T cells from blood grown in culture (DOT cells). DNA of the CDR3: TGTGCCACCTGGGACGGGCCGGATTATTATAAGAAACTCTTT. It specifies CATWDGPDYYKKLF.